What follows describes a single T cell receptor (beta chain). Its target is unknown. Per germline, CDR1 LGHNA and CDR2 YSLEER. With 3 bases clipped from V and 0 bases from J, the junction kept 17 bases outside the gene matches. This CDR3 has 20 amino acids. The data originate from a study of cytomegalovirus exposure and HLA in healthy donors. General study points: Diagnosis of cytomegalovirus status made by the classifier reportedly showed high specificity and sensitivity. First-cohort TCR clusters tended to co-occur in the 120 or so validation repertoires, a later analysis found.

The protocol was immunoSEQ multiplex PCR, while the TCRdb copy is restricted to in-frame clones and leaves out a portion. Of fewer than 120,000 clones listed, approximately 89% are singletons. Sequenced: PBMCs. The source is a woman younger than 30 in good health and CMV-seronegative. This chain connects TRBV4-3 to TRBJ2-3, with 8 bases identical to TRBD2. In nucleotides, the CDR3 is TGCGCCAGCAGCCATGATGAACAAGGACTAGCTTCGCTGAGCACAGATACGCAGTATTTT. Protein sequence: CASSHDEQGLASLSTDTQYF.